The 22 T cell receptor beta chains below were found in one sample sequenced in a study of Ad26.COV2.S vaccination and SARS-CoV-2 variants. Method: immunoSEQ multiplex PCR; TCRdb's copy keeps in-frame clones and lacks some. The sample holds hundreds of thousands of clones, 80% to 90% seen once. Indicated treatment: around 19 received Ad26.COV2.S at low or high dose, single or two shots; about five received placebo; per-sample allocation not given. All samples were drawn on day 63, counting from the first vaccine or placebo injection. Specimen: peripheral blood, collected in a trial of Ad26.COV2.S vaccine versus placebo. Receptor source: a person aged 18-65 years who received the Ad26.COV2.S COVID-19 vaccine or a placebo.

The J gene is TRBJ1-1, the V gene TRBV6-5; D is unresolved. V lost 7 bases and J lost 1, with 10 bases in between. Germline values: CDR1 MNHEY, CDR2 SVGAGI. This CDR3 is 13 amino acids long. The CDR3, as DNA: TGTGCCAGCACAAGGATACCGAACACTGAAGCTTTCTTT. The encoded protein is CASTRIPNTEAFF.

The gene calls are TRBV7-6 and TRBJ2-7; 7 nucleotides match TRBD1. Unmatched junction bases numbered 15, after V lost 2 bases and J lost 2 bases. Germline V gives CDR1 SGHVS, CDR2 FNYEAQ. CDR3 length: 18 residues. Here the CDR3 DNA reads TGTGCCAGCAGCTTACACCGGACAGGACCTACCAGCGCCTACGAGCAGTACTTC. It codes for CASSLHRTGPTSAYEQYF.

This clone showed up just once. The rearrangement links TRBV3-1 (or the pseudogene TRBV3-2) to TRBJ1-2, with TRBD1 as a possible D gene (5 bases). Germline loops: CDR1 LGHDT, CDR2 YNNKEL (reference sequence). The CDR3 runs 13 residues. Trimming took 2 bases from V and 7 from J, leaving 11 bases between them. CDR3 in amino acids: CASSQQGEGGYTF. Written as DNA, the CDR3 is TGTGCCAGCAGCCAACAGGGTGAGGGTGGCTACACCTTC.

The rearrangement uses TRBV20-1 and TRBJ2-3, with a weak D call TRBD1 (6 bases). This CDR3 contains 13 residues. The germline CDR1 and CDR2 sequences are DFQATT and SNEGSKA (reference sequence). V lost 3 bases and J lost 7, with 14 bases in between. CDR3 nucleotides: TGCAGTGCTAGTGTGCCAGGGGAATATACGCAGTATTTT. The encoded protein is CSASVPGEYTQYF.

The chain employs TRBV4-1 and TRBJ2-5; 12 bases agree with TRBD2. This CDR3 is built from 16 residues. CDR1 is MGHRA and CDR2 is YSYEKL in the germline V gene. Trimming at V came to 1 base and at J to 5 bases, leaving 5 bases not matched to a gene. CDR3 bases: TGCGCCAGCAGCCAAGGGGCTAGCGGGAGGGATGAGACCCAGTACTTC. Amino acid sequence: CASSQGASGRDETQYF.

This chain links TRBV27 with TRBJ2-7; D not certain. The CDR3 is made up of 13 amino acids. Deletions cut 3 bases from V and 3 bases from J, with 9 bases between. The germline gives CDR1 MNHEY, CDR2 SMNVEV (reference sequence). The chain's CDR3 is CASSLDQSYEQYF. As DNA, the CDR3 is TGTGCCAGCAGTTTGGACCAAAGCTACGAGCAGTACTTC.

As concerns this clone: Relative to the germline gene, one junction end is altered; a read error may explain this. The chain employs TRBV6-5 and TRBJ2-5; D remains unclear. Germline V gene sequence: CDR1 MNHEY, CDR2 SVGAGI. CDR3 length: 13 amino acids. The CDR3 DNA reads TGTGCCACCAGTCCACAAGAGCAAGAGACCCAGTACTTC. Encoded protein: CATSPQEQETQYF.

A remark on this clone: One end of the junction does not line up with germline, which may come from a read error. The V gene is TRBV6-1, the J gene TRBJ1-6, with D hard to call. The CDR3 is made up of 11 amino acids. Germline assignment: CDR1 MNHNS and CDR2 SASEGT. The CDR3 DNA reads TGTGCCAGCAGGGAAGCGCCACCCCTCCACTTT. This sequence encodes CASREAPPLHF.

V gene TRBV2 combines with J gene TRBJ2-2; possibly TRBD2 for D (5 bases). Germline V gene sequence: CDR1 SNHLY, CDR2 FYNNEI. The CDR3 is made up of 15 amino acids. The V end was cut by 5 bases, the J end by 0 bases, with 10 bases between. The CDR3, as DNA: TGTGCCAGCAGTCTAGATAGCGCGAACACCGGGGAGCTGTTTTTT. It translates to CASSLDSANTGELFF. Supplemented by reference TRBV2 and TRBJ2-2, the full variable domain reads EPEVTQTPSHQVTQMGQEVILRCVPISNHLYFYWYRQILGQKVEFLVSFYNNEISEKSEIFDDQFSVERPDGSNFTLKIRSTKLEDSAMYFCASSLDSANTGELFFGEGSRLTVL.

V and J are TRBV6-1 and TRBJ1-5, with no clear D. CDR3 length: 15 amino acids. Germline CDR1 and CDR2: MNHNS and SASEGT. Trimming removed 1 base from V and 0 bases from J, with 7 bases in between. The CDR3 coding sequence is TGTGCCAGCAGTGAAGGTCGGCATAGCAATCAGCCCCAGCATTTT. Translation gives CASSEGRHSNQPQHF.

The rearrangement uses TRBV6-5 and TRBJ2-7; 9 bases fit TRBD2. CDR1 MNHEY and CDR2 SVGAGI come from the germline V gene. V trimming: 5 bases; J trimming: 7 bases; junction bases outside the gene matches: 9. The CDR3 runs 14 residues. The CDR3 loop reads CASSSSGGLGEQYF. The CDR3 DNA reads as TGTGCCAGCAGTAGCAGCGGGGGGTTAGGAGAGCAGTACTTC.

The chain carries TRBV7-2 and TRBJ1-5, with 9 positions matching TRBD1. The CDR3 length is 17 residues. Germline V gives CDR1 SGHTA, CDR2 FQGNSA. V lost 5 bases and J lost 7; bases outside the gene matches: 15. The CDR3 DNA reads TGTGCCAGCAGCCCGATCCTTAGACAGGGGGGAGGACAGCCCCAGCATTTT. Protein product: CASSPILRQGGGQPQHF.

The CDR3 bases are TGCGCCAGCAGCCTGGATCCTCAGGGGAACACTGAAGCTTTCTTT. This codes for CASSLDPQGNTEAFF. The chain carries TRBV4-3 and TRBJ1-1; a weak D match, TRBD1 (5 bases). Looked up from germline, CDR1 is LGHNA and CDR2 is YSLEER. The V end lost 4 bases, the J end lost 1 base, and 13 bases lay between the germline ends. This CDR3 comprises 15 residues.

The CDR3 reads CASSPRTSGAYEQYF. The CDR3 nucleotides are TGTGCCAGCTCACCTCGGACTAGCGGAGCCTACGAGCAGTACTTC. V is TRBV18 and J is TRBJ2-7, with TRBD2 matching over 10 bases. J gave up 2 bases and V 3 bases, and 4 bases lay outside the gene matches. In germline, CDR1 is KGHSH, CDR2 LQKENI. The CDR3 runs 15 residues.

This chain connects TRBV5-4 to TRBJ2-1, with 8 bases aligning to TRBD2. This CDR3 has 15 residues. Trimming cost V 0 bases and J 6 bases; bases outside gene matches: 5. Germline values: CDR1 SGHNT, CDR2 YYREEE (reference sequence). This chain's CDR3 is CASSLAALAGNEQFF. As DNA, the CDR3 is TGTGCCAGCAGCTTGGCCGCCCTAGCGGGCAATGAGCAGTTCTTC.

The chain joins TRBV6-5 to TRBJ1-2, with a tentative D call TRBD1 (5 bases). From germline, CDR1 is MNHEY and CDR2 SVGAGI. The CDR3 covers 15 residues. The V gene lost 6 bases and the J gene lost 3 bases, with 17 bases spanning the gap. CDR3 sequence reads: CASSPLIQGDYGYTF. The DNA for the CDR3 is TGTGCCAGCAGCCCACTGATTCAGGGAGACTATGGCTACACCTTC.

The chain is built from TRBV6-2 or TRBV6-3 and TRBJ2-7; 12 positions agree with TRBD1. Germline loops: CDR1 MNHEY, CDR2 SVGEGT. This CDR3 is built from 13 residues. The V segment lost 6 bases and the J segment 6 bases; nucleotides outside the gene matches: 3. As DNA, the CDR3 is TGTGCCAGCAGCCTGGGACAGGGGGCCGAGCAGTACTTC. Translating it yields CASSLGQGAEQYF.

This chain's CDR3 is CASRKTDRGPGANVLTF. CDR3 bases: TGCGCCAGCAGGAAAACGGACAGGGGGCCGGGGGCCAACGTCCTGACTTTC. The rearrangement joins TRBV10-1 to TRBJ2-6; 11 nucleotides align to TRBD1. This CDR3 has 17 amino acids. The germline V gene encodes CDR1 WNHNN and CDR2 SYGVQD (reference sequence). Germline trimming cut 6 bases from V and 4 bases from J; bases unmatched to any gene: 8.

The V gene is TRBV18, the J gene TRBJ1-3, with TRBD1 as a possible D gene (6 bases). The CDR3 length is 15 residues. Germline V lookup: CDR1 KGHSH, CDR2 LQKENI. The germline V and J ends were trimmed by 4 bases and 2 bases, with 12 bases remaining between them. CDR3 protein: CASSHSGTTGNTIYF. CDR3 coding DNA: TGTGCCAGCTCACACTCCGGGACAACTGGAAACACCATATATTTT.

This chain connects TRBV18 to TRBJ1-1; perhaps TRBD1 as D (5 bases). Per germline, CDR1 KGHSH and CDR2 LQKENI. The V gene lost 3 bases and the J gene lost 9 bases, with 14 bases spanning the gap. The CDR3 totals 13 residues. CDR3 in DNA: TGTGCCAGCTCACCTCCAGACCAGGGTAAAGCTTTCTTT. Residues: CASSPPDQGKAFF.

The chain is built from TRBV19 and TRBJ1-1; 11 nucleotides align to TRBD1. CDR1 and CDR2 (germline): LNHDA, SQIVND (reference sequence). The CDR3 is 15 amino acids. Unmatched junction bases numbered 7, after V lost 6 bases and J lost 4 bases. For the CDR3, the DNA is TGTGCCAGTAGGGTCCCCGGGACAGGGGGCACTGAAGCTTTCTTT. Protein sequence: CASRVPGTGGTEAFF.

The V gene is TRBV19, the J gene TRBJ1-2, with 9 bases identical to TRBD1. Germline V lookup: CDR1 LNHDA, CDR2 SQIVND (reference sequence). This CDR3 spans 17 amino acids. The V and J ends lost 5 bases and 0 bases, in that order; junction bases with no gene match: 10. The CDR3 nucleotides are TGTGCCAGTAGTCCCAGGGGACAGGGAGGGCCTAACTATGGCTACACCTTC. It specifies CASSPRGQGGPNYGYTF.